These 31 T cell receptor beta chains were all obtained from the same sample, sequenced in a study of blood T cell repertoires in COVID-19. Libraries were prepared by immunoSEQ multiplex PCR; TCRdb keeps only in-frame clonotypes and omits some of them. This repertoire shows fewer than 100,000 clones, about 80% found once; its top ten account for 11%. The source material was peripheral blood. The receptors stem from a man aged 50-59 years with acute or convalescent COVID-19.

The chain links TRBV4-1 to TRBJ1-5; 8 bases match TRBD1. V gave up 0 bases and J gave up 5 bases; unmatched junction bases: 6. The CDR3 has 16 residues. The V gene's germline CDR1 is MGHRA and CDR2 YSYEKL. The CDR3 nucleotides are TGCGCCAGCAGCCAAGATTCCCAGGGGGCCTATCAGCCCCAGCATTTT. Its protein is CASSQDSQGAYQPQHF.

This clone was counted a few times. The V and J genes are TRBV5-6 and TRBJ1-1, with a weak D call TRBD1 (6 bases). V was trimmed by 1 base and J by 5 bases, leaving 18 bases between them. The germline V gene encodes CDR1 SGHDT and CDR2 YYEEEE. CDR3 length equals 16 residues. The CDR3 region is CASSLRTPQRGTEAFF. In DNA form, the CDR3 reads TGTGCCAGCAGCTTGAGAACACCTCAAAGGGGGACTGAAGCTTTCTTT.

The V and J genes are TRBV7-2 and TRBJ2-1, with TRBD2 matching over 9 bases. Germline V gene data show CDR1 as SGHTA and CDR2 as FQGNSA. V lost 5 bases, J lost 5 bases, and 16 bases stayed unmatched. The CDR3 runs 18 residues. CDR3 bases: TGTGCCAGCAGCCGCGAGGATGGGGGTAGCGGGGGAAACAATGAGCAGTTCTTC. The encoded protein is CASSREDGGSGGNNEQFF.

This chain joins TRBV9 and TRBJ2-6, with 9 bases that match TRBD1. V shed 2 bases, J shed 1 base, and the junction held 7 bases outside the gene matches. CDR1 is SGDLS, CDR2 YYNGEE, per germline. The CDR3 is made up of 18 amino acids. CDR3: CASSVAGQGWSGANVLTF. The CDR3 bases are TGTGCCAGCAGCGTTGCGGGACAGGGCTGGTCTGGGGCCAACGTCCTGACTTTC.

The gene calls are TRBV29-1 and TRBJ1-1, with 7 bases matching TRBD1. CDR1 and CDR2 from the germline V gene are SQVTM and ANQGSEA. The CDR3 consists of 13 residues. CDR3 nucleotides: TGCAGAGTCGACAGGGAAATGAACACTGAAGCTTTCTTT. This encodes CRVDREMNTEAFF.

This CDR3 reads CASSVAGPEAFF. The CDR3 bases are TGTGCCAGCAGCGTAGCAGGGCCTGAAGCTTTCTTT. The chain carries TRBV9 and TRBJ1-1; perhaps TRBD1 as D (5 bases). Germline-derived CDR1 and CDR2 are SGDLS and YYNGEE. This CDR3 spans 12 amino acids. V was trimmed by 0 bases and J by 6 bases, leaving 6 bases between them.

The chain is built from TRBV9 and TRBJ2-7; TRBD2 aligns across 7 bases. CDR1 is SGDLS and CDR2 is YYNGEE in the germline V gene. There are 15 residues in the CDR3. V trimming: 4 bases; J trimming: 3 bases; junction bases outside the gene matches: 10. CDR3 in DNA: TGTGCCAGCAGCCCCGGAGGAGCGGGGAGCTACGAGCAGTACTTC. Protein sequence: CASSPGGAGSYEQYF.

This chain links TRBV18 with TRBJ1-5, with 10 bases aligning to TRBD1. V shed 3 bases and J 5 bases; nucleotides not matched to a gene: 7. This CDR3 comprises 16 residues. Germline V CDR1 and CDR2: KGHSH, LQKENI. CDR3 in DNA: TGTGCCAGCTCACCCCTGGACAGGGGGAACTATCAGCCCCAGCATTTT. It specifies CASSPLDRGNYQPQHF.

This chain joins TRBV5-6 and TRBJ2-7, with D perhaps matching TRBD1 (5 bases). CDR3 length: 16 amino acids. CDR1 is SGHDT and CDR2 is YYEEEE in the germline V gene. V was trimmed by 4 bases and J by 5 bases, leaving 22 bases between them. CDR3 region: CASSLVGQGPRDEQYF. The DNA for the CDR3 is TGTGCCAGCAGCCTTGTCGGGCAGGGCCCCCGGGACGAGCAGTACTTC. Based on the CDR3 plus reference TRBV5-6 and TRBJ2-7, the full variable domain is DAGVTQSPTHLIKTRGQQVTLRCSPKSGHDTVSWYQQALGQGPQFIFQYYEEEERQRGNFPDRFSGHQFPNYSSELNVNALLLGDSALYLCASSLVGQGPRDEQYFGPGTRLTVT.

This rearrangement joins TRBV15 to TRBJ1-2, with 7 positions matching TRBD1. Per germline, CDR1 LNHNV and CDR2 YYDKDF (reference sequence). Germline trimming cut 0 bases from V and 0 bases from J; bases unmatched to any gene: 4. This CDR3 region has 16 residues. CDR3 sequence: CATSRDQGTANYGYTF. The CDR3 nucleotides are TGTGCCACCAGCAGAGATCAGGGGACAGCTAACTATGGCTACACCTTC. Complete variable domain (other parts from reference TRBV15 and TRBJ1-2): DAMVIQNPRYQVTQFGKPVTLSCSQTLNHNVMYWYQQKSSQAPKLLFHYYDKDFNNEADTPDNFQSRRPNTSFCFLDIRSPGLGDTAMYLCATSRDQGTANYGYTFGSGTRLTVV.

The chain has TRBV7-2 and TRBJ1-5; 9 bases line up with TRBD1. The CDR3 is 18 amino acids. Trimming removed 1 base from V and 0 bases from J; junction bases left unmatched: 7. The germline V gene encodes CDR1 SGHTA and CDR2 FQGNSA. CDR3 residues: CASSLVGTGSISNQPQHF. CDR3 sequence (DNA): TGTGCCAGCAGCTTAGTTGGGACAGGGTCGATTAGCAATCAGCCCCAGCATTTT.

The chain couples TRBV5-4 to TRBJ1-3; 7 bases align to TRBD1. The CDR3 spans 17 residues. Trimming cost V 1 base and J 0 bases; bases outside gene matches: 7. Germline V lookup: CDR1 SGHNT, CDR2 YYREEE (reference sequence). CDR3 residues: CASSLPRGTDSGNTIYF. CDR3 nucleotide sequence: TGTGCCAGCAGCTTGCCCCGCGGGACAGACTCTGGAAACACCATATATTTT.

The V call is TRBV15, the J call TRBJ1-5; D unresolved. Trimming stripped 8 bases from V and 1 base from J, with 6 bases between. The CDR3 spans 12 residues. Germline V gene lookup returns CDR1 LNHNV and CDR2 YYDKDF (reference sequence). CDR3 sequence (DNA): TGTGCCACCGGAGGGAGCAATCAGCCCCAGCATTTT. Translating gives CATGGSNQPQHF. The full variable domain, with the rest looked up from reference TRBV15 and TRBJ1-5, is DAMVIQNPRYQVTQFGKPVTLSCSQTLNHNVMYWYQQKSSQAPKLLFHYYDKDFNNEADTPDNFQSRRPNTSFCFLDIRSPGLGDTAMYLCATGGSNQPQHFGDGTRLSIL.

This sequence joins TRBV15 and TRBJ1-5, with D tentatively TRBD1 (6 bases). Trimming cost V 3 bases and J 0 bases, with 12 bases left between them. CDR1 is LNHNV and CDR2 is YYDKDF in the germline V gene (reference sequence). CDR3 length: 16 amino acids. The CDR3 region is CATSSLSRGSNQPQHF. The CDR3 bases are TGTGCCACCAGCAGCCTCTCCAGGGGTAGCAATCAGCCCCAGCATTTT.

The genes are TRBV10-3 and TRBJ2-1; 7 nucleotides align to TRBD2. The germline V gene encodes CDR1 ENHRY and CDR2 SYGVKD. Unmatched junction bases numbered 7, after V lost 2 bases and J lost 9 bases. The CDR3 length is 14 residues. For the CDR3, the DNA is TGTGCCATCAGTGAGGGGGGGAGGGTAGGTGAGCAGTTCTTC. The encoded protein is CAISEGGRVGEQFF.

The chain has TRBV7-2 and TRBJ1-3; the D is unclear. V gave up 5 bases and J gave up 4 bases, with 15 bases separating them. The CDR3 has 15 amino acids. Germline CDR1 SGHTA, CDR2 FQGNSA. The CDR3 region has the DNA TGTGCCAGCAGCACGGGTCCTTCGGGGGGAAACACCATATATTTT. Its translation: CASSTGPSGGNTIYF.

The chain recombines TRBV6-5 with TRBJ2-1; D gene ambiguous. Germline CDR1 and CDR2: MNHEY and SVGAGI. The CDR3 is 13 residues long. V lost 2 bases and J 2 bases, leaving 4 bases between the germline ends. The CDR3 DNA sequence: TGTGCCAGCAGTTACCGGGCCTACAATGAGCAGTTCTTC. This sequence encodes CASSYRAYNEQFF.

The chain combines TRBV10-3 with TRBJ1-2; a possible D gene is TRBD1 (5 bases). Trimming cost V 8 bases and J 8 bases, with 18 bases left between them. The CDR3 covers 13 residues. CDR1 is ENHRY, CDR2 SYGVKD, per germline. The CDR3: CAIELKQGDGYTF. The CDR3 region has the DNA TGTGCCATCGAATTAAAGCAGGGTGACGGCTACACCTTC.

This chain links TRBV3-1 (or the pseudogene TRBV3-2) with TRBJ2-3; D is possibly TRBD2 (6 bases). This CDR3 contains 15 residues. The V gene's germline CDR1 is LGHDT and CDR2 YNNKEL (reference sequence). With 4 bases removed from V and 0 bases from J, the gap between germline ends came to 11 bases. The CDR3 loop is CASSPPGSSTDTQYF. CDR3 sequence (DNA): TGTGCCAGCAGCCCCCCCGGGAGTAGCACAGATACGCAGTATTTT.

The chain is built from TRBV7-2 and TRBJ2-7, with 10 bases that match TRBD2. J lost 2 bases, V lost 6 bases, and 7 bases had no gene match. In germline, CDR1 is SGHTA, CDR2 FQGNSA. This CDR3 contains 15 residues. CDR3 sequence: CASSVAGGHTYEQYF. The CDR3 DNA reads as TGTGCCAGCAGTGTAGCGGGAGGCCACACCTACGAGCAGTACTTC.

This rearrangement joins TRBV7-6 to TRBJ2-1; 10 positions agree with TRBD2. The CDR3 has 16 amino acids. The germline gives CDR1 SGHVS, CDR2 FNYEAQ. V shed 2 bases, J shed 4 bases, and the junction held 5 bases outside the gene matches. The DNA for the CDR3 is TGTGCCAGCAGCTTAACCCTAGCGGGGGTGTACAATGAGCAGTTCTTC. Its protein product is CASSLTLAGVYNEQFF.

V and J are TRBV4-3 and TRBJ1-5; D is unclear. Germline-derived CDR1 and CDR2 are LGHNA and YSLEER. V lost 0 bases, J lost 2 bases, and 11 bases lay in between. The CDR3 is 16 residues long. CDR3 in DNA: TGCGCCAGCAGCCAAGAGGCGGGGAGGCGCAATCAGCCCCAGCATTTT. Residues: CASSQEAGRRNQPQHF.

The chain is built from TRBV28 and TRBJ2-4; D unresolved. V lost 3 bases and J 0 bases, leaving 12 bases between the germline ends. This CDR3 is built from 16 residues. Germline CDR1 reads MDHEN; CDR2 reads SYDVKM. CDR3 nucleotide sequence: TGTGCCAGCAGTTTTTCCGAGATGCCAGCCAAAAACATTCAGTACTTC. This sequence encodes CASSFSEMPAKNIQYF. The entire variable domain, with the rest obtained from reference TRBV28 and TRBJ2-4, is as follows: DVKVTQSSRYLVKRTGEKVFLECVQDMDHENMFWYRQDPGLGLRLIYFSYDVKMKEKGDIPEGYSVSREKKERFSLILESASTNQTSMYLCASSFSEMPAKNIQYFGAGTRLSVL.

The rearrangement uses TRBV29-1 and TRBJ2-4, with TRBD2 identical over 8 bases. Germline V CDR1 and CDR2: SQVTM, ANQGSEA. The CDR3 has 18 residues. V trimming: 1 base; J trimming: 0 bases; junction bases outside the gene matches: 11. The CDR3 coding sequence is TGCAGCGTTGAAGGGGAAACTAGCGGAACTATAGCCAAAAACATTCAGTACTTC. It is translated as CSVEGETSGTIAKNIQYF.

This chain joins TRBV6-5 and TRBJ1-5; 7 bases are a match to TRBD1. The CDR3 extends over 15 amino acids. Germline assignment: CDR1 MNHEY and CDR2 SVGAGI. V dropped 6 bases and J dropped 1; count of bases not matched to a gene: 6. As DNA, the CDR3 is TGTGCCAGCAGGCAAGGGACAGTGAGCAATCAGCCCCAGCATTTT. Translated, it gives CASRQGTVSNQPQHF.

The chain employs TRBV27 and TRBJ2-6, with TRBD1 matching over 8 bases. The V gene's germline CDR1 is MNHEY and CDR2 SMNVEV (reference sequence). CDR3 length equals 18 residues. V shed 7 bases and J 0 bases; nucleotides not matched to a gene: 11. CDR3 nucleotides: TGTGCCAGCAAGGGAGGACAGGGTGGCTTCTCTGGGGCCAACGTCCTGACTTTC. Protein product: CASKGGQGGFSGANVLTF. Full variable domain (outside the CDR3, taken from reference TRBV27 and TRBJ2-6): EAQVTQNPRYLITVTGKKLTVTCSQNMNHEYMSWYRQDPGLGLRQIYYSMNVEVTDKGDVPEGYKVSRKEKRNFPLILESPSPNQTSLYFCASKGGQGGFSGANVLTFGAGSRLTVL.

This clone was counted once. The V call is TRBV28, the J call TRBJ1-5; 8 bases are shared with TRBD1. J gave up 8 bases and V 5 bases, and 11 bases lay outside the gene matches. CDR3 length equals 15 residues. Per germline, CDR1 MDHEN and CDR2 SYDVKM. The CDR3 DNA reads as TGTGCCAGCAGTCTACACGGGACAGGACTAGAGCCCCAGCATTTT. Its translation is CASSLHGTGLEPQHF.

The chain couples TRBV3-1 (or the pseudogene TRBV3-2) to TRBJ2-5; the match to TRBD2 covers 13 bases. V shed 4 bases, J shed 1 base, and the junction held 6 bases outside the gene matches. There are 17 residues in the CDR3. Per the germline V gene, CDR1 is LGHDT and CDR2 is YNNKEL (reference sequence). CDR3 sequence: CASSLRTSGGTQETQYF. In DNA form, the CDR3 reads TGTGCCAGCAGCCTCAGGACTAGCGGGGGAACCCAAGAGACCCAGTACTTC.

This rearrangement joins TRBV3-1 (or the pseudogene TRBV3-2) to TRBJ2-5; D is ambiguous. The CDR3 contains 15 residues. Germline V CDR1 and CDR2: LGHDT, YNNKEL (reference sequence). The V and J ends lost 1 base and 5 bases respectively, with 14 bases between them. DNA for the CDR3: TGTGCCAGCAGCCAAGGGCGGCTTCCAAGGGAGACCCAGTACTTC. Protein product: CASSQGRLPRETQYF.

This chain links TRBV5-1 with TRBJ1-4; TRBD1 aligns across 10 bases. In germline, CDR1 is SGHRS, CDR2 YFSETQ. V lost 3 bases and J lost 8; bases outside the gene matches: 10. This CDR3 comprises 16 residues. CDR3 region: CASSYRQGAWNEKLFF. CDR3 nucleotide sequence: TGCGCCAGCAGCTACCGACAGGGGGCTTGGAACGAAAAACTGTTTTTT.

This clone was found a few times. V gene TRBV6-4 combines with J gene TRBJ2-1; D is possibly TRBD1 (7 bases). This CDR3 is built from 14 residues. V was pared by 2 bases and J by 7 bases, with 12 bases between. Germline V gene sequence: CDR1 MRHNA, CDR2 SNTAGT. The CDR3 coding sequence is TGTGCCAGCAGTGACGAGGAGGGGGCGAATGAGCAGTTCTTC. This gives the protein CASSDEEGANEQFF.